Listed below are T cell receptor beta chains from one sample, sequenced in a study of cytotoxic CD8 clonotypes in ibrutinib-treated CLL. Assay used: immunoSEQ multiplex PCR; TCRdb lists only in-frame clones, some missing. The sample lists about 160,000 clones; more than 70% were seen once. The starting material was PBMCs, obtained at disease progression, from a patient treated with ibrutinib. Source of these receptors: a human donor with chronic lymphocytic leukemia. Each CDR3 is given with its conserved first and last residue. A D gene is named only where the DNA matches it firmly. Expanded clones get a size class; other rows say once, few or many, or leave the size out.

d_call clone_size j_call v_call cdr3_aa cdr3_nt
. . TRBJ1-1 TRBV20-1 CSASTSPEAFF TGCAGTGCTAGTACGTCCCCTGAAGCTTTCTTT
TRBD1 once TRBJ2-7 TRBV28 CASSTATGGGYEQYF TGTGCCAGCAGCACCGCGACAGGGGGGGGCTACGAGCAGTACTTC
TRBD1 . TRBJ2-7 TRBV19 CASSEQGSSYEQYF TGTGCCAGTAGTGAACAGGGGAGCTCCTACGAGCAGTACTTC
. few TRBJ2-7 TRBV12-5 CASGPTTGFELYEQYF TGTGCTAGTGGTCCAACTACAGGGTTTGAACTCTACGAGCAGTACTTC
. . TRBJ1-1 TRBV29-1 CSVEGDQGTEAFF TGCAGCGTTGAAGGCGACCAGGGAACTGAAGCTTTCTTT
. . TRBJ2-7 TRBV19 CASSIQTGRMNEQYF TGTGCCAGTAGTATACAGACAGGGAGGATGAACGAGCAGTACTTC
. . TRBJ2-7 TRBV19 CASSMTPGLFNYEQYF TGTGCCAGTAGTATGACGCCGGGACTGTTTAACTACGAGCAGTACTTC
. . TRBJ2-4 TRBV9 CASSIHREGIQYF TGTGCCAGCAGCATCCACAGGGAGGGCATTCAGTACTTC
TRBD2 . TRBJ2-1 TRBV4-2 CASSRTPGLVDEQFF TGTGCCAGCAGCCGAACTCCGGGACTAGTCGATGAGCAGTTCTTC
TRBD1 . TRBJ1-2 TRBV5-6 CASSLAGGQIYSYTF TGTGCCAGCAGCTTGGCGGGGGGACAGATCTATAGCTACACCTTC
TRBD2 . TRBJ2-1 TRBV27 CASSPLLTSGSYNEQFF TGTGCCAGCAGTCCCCTTTTGACTAGCGGGTCGTACAATGAGCAGTTCTTC
. . TRBJ1-1 TRBV28 CASSFGQITEAFF TGTGCCAGCAGTTTTGGACAGATCACTGAAGCTTTCTTT
. . TRBJ2-1 TRBV23-1 CASSQSRWGRDYEQFF TGCGCCAGCAGTCAATCCCGGTGGGGGCGGGACTATGAGCAGTTCTTC
. . TRBJ1-5 TRBV21-1 CASSKRDSNQPQHF TGTGCCAGCAGCAAACGGGACAGCAATCAGCCCCAGCATTTT
TRBD2 . TRBJ2-1 TRBV30 CAWSYNSGSTYNEQFF TGTGCCTGGAGTTATAATAGCGGGAGTACCTACAATGAGCAGTTCTTC
TRBD1 . TRBJ1-4 TRBV19 CASSQITGGREKLFF TGTGCCAGTAGTCAAATCACAGGGGGCAGGGAAAAACTGTTTTTT
TRBD2 . TRBJ2-7 TRBV9 CASSVRGSFDEQYF TGTGCCAGCAGCGTTCGCGGGAGTTTCGACGAGCAGTACTTC
. . TRBJ1-5 TRBV6-5 CASSYSSRFQPQHF TGTGCCAGCAGTTACTCCAGCCGGTTTCAGCCCCAGCATTTT
. . TRBJ1-1 TRBV29-1 CSALPKSGGTEAFF TGCAGCGCCCTCCCGAAATCGGGAGGCACTGAAGCTTTCTTT
TRBD1 . TRBJ2-1 TRBV11-2 CASTQDRVDREQFF TGTGCCAGCACCCAGGACAGGGTTGATCGTGAGCAGTTCTTC
. . TRBJ1-3 TRBV10-3 CAISPGFEGNTIYF TGTGCCATCAGTCCTGGGTTTGAGGGAAACACCATATATTTT
TRBD2 . TRBJ2-7 TRBV7-9 CASSLLSGGGEQYF TGTGCCAGCAGCCTCTTGTCGGGAGGGGGGGAGCAGTACTTC
. . TRBJ2-3 TRBV28 CASSQLTGKSSTDTQYF TGTGCCAGCAGTCAATTAACAGGGAAATCTAGCACAGATACGCAGTATTTT
TRBD2 . TRBJ2-1 TRBV6-1 CASSEGPYAVREGYNEQFF TGTGCCAGCAGTGAAGGCCCATATGCCGTGCGGGAGGGTTACAATGAGCAGTTCTTC
. . TRBJ2-4 TRBV2 CASSSPTRVNIQYF TGTGCCAGCAGTTCGCCGACCAGGGTAAACATTCAGTACTTC
. . TRBJ2-7 TRBV5-4 CASSPYPTTYEQYF TGTGCCAGCAGCCCTTACCCAACAACCTACGAGCAGTACTTC
. . TRBJ1-5 TRBV6-6 CASSRGGVGQPQHF TGTGCCAGCAGTCGAGGGGGGGTTGGTCAGCCCCAGCATTTT
. . TRBJ1-1 TRBV11-3 CASSLVSLNTEAFF TGTGCCAGCAGCTTAGTTTCCCTGAACACTGAAGCTTTCTTT
. . TRBJ2-6 TRBV19 CASSGGWSGANVLTF TGTGCCAGTAGTGGAGGGTGGTCTGGGGCCAACGTCCTGACTTTC
. . TRBJ2-7 TRBV18 CASSPGTLSRDEQYF TGTGCCAGCTCACCCGGGACCCTTTCCCGGGACGAGCAGTACTTC
. . TRBJ1-1 TRBV5-1 CASSWTTGVSGNTEAFF TGCGCCAGCAGCTGGACGACAGGTGTTTCGGGGAACACTGAAGCTTTCTTT
TRBD2 . TRBJ2-1 TRBV6-1 CASRVLAGASYNEQFF TGTGCCAGCCGTGTACTAGCGGGAGCCTCCTACAATGAGCAGTTCTTC
. . TRBJ2-1 TRBV25-1 CASSAYNEQFF TGTGCCAGCAGTGCATACAATGAGCAGTTCTTC
TRBD2 . TRBJ2-7 TRBV27 CASTLTSGRFHEQYF TGTGCCAGCACCTTGACTAGCGGGAGATTTCACGAGCAGTACTTC
. . TRBJ1-5 TRBV9 CASSMHGSNQPQHF TGTGCCAGCAGCATGCACGGTAGCAATCAGCCCCAGCATTTT